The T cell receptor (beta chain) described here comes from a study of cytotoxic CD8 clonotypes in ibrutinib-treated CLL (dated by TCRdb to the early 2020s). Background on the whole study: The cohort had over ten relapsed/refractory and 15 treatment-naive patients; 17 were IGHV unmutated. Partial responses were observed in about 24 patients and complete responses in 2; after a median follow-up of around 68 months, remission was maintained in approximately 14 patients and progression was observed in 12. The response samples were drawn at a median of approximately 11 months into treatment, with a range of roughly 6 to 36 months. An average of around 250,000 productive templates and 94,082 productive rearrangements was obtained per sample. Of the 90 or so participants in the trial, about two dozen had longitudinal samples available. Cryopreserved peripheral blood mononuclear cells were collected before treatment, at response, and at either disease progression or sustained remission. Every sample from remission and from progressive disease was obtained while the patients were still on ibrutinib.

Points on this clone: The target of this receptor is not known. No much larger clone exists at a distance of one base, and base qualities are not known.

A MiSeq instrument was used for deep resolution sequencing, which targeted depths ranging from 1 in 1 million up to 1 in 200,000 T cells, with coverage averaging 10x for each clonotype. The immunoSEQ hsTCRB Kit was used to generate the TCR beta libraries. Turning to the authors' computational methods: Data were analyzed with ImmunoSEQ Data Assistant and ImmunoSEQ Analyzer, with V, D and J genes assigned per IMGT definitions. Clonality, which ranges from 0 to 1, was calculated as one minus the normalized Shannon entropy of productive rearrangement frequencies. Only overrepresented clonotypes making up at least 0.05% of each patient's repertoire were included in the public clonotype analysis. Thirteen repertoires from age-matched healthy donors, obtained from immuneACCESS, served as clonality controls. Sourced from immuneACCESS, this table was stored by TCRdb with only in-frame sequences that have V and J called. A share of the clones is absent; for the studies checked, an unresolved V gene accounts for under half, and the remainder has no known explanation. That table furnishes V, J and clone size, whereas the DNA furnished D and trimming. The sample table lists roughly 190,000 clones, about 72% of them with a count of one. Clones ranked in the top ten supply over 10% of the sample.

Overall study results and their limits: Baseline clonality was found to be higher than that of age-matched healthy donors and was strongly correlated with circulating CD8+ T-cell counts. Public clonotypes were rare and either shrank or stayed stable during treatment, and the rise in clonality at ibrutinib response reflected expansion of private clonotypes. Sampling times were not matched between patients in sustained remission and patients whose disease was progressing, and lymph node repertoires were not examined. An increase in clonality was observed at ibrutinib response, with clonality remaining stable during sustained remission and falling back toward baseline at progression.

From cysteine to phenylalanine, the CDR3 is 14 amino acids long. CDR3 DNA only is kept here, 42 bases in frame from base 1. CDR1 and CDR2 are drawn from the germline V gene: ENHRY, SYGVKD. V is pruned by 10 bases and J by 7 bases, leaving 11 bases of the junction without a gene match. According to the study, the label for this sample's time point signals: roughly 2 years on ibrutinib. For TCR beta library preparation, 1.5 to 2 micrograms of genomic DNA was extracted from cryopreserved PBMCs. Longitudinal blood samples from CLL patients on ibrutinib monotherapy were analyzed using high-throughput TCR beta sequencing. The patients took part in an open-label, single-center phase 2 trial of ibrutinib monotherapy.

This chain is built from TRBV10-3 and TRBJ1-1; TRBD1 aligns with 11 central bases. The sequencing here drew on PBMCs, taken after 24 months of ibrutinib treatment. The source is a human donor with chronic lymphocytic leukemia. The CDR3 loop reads CATLPVDRGREAFF. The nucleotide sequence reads TGTGCCACCCTGCCCGTGGACAGGGGGCGTGAAGCTTTCTTT.